Below, 14 T cell receptor beta chains from the same sample are listed, as sequenced in a study of Graves' ophthalmopathy and Graves' hyperthyroidism. RNA transcripts yielded amplified TCR beta CDR3 regions. RT-PCR with HTBI primers came first, then second-round multiplex PCR. TCRdb re-called the multiplex PCR reads through MiXCR, storing one row per CDR3 protein. This sample has 560,000 or so distinct CDR3 sequences, with just under 40% found just once. Material: peripheral blood or thyroid tissue (not recorded which). These receptors were taken from an adult man with Graves' hyperthyroidism.

In this sample, this clonotype turned up many times. The chain carries TRBV12-5 and TRBJ2-5; weak D call: TRBD2 (6 bases). The CDR3 runs 15 residues. The V end was cut by 3 bases, the J end by 1 base, with 12 bases between. Germline CDR1 LGHNT, CDR2 FRNRAP. CDR3 nucleotides: TGTGCTAGTGGTTTCAGCGGGTCTCGCCAAGAGACCCAGTACTTC. The encoded protein is CASGFSGSRQETQYF.

A word on this clonotype: A read error is likely, as this CDR3 ends without the conserved phenylalanine or tryptophan. It is unclear where the CDR3 begins or ends on the DNA, so no DNA is shown, and the CDR3 is as TCRdb lists it. The chain couples TRBV20-1 to TRBJ2-7; TRBD2 is the table's D call and was not checked against the DNA. Germline-derived CDR1 and CDR2 are DFQATT and SNEGSKA (reference sequence). The CDR3 is made up of 10 amino acids, end residues included. The CDR3 sequence: CSAPGIAGDD.

This clonotype has a count of ten or more. This chain connects TRBV20-1 to TRBJ2-5; 15 bases are a match to TRBD2. This CDR3 comprises 17 residues. Germline-derived CDR1 and CDR2 are DFQATT and SNEGSKA (reference sequence). Trimming took 1 base from V and 4 from J; bases not matched to a gene: 7. CDR3 nucleotide sequence: TGCAGTGCTAGAGGCTGGACTAGCGGGAGGGGGGTAGAGACCCAGTACTTC. Translation: CSARGWTSGRGVETQYF.

As to this clonotype: A much larger clone sits a single nucleotide away, making a read error possible. This chain connects TRBV10-3 to TRBJ1-5, with 8 bases that match TRBD1. Losses at the gene ends were 6 bases for V and 7 bases for J; bases not matched to a gene: 5. The CDR3 totals 13 residues. CDR1 and CDR2 from the germline V gene are ENHRY and SYGVKD. CDR3 sequence: CAIRDRAYQPQHF. CDR3 DNA sequence: TGTGCCATCAGGGACAGGGCTTACCAGCCCCAGCATTTT.

This clonotype was counted only a few times. An end of the junction differs from the germline gene, which may be a read error. This chain uses TRBV7-7 with TRBJ2-2; D gene ambiguous. CDR3 length: 14 residues. Per germline, CDR1 SSHAT and CDR2 FNYEAQ (reference sequence). CDR3 region: CASSFRIGSGELFF. CDR3 coding DNA: TGTGCTAGCAGCTTTCGGATCGGCTCCGGGGAGCTGTTTTTT.

The V gene is TRBV7-9, the J gene TRBJ2-5; weak D call: TRBD2 (5 bases). TRBJ2-1 explains the end of the DNA better; the J call may be wrong. Germline V gene sequence: CDR1 SEHNR, CDR2 FQNEAQ (reference sequence). The CDR3 covers 13 residues. The CDR3 DNA follows: TGTGCCAGCAGACGACTTAGCGACAATGAGCAGTTCTTC. Translation gives CASRRLSDNEQFF.

The chain couples TRBV6-1 to TRBJ2-5, with 10 bases lining up with TRBD2. This CDR3 has 16 amino acids. The V gene end was trimmed by 5 bases and the J gene end by 0 bases; junction bases not matched to a gene: 6. Germline V gene lookup returns CDR1 MNHNS and CDR2 SASEGT. The CDR3 region has the DNA TGTGCCAGCAGTAGAACTAGCGGGGAGTACCAAGAGACCCAGTACTTC. This gives the protein CASSRTSGEYQETQYF.

This clonotype has a count of ten or more. The gene calls are TRBV20-1 and TRBJ2-7; 8 bases are a match to TRBD1. With 6 bases clipped from V and 5 bases from J, the junction kept 9 bases outside the gene matches. The germline V gene encodes CDR1 DFQATT and CDR2 SNEGSKA (reference sequence). The CDR3 covers 13 residues. The CDR3 DNA is TGCAGTGCCCCGGGGGCAGGGGGCCACGAGCAGTACTTC. This codes for CSAPGAGGHEQYF.

The chain links TRBV2 to TRBJ2-5; no reliable D call. The CDR3 consists of 12 residues. From germline, CDR1 is SNHLY and CDR2 FYNNEI. The ends were cut back, 8 bases at V and 11 bases at J, with 18 bases in the middle. DNA for the CDR3: TGTGCCAGCTCCGGGCCTGTCTATGAGCAGTACTTC. The encoded protein is CASSGPVYEQYF.

The chain combines TRBV20-1 with TRBJ1-1, with 10 bases aligning to TRBD1. J gave up 4 bases and V 2 bases, and 7 bases lay outside the gene matches. The CDR3 spans 15 residues. Germline lookup yields CDR1 DFQATT and CDR2 SNEGSKA (reference sequence). The CDR3 protein is CSARPGQGTPTEAFF. CDR3 sequence (DNA): TGCAGTGCTAGACCGGGACAGGGGACCCCCACTGAAGCTTTCTTT.

This clonotype was observed at least ten times. This rearrangement joins TRBV24-1 to TRBJ1-2, with no clear D. Trimming left V 1 base short and J 7 bases short, with 15 bases between. The germline V gene encodes CDR1 KGHDR and CDR2 SFDVKD. CDR3 length: 15 amino acids. The CDR3 bases are TGTGCCACCAGTGATTTTTCGGGCGGCCCATCTGGCTACACCTTC. It specifies CATSDFSGGPSGYTF.

This clonotype was recorded at least ten times. V usage is TRBV28 and J usage is TRBJ1-4, with D possibly TRBD1 on 6 matching bases. Germline V gene data show CDR1 as MDHEN and CDR2 as SYDVKM. This CDR3 is built from 11 residues. The germline V and J ends were trimmed by 6 bases and 16 bases, with 15 bases remaining between them. The CDR3 bases are TGTGCCAGCAGGTCGGGGACAAGGTGGTTTTTT. Protein product: CASRSGTRWFF. Filled out from reference TRBV28 and TRBJ1-4, the complete variable domain reads DVKVTQSSRYLVKRTGEKVFLECVQDMDHENMFWYRQDPGLGLRLIYFSYDVKMKEKGDIPEGYSVSREKKERFSLILESASTNQTSMYLCASRSGTRWFFGSGTQLSVL.

This clonotype was counted a few times. The V gene is TRBV29-1, the J gene TRBJ2-3; 10 positions match TRBD1. CDR3 length: 15 residues. From germline, CDR1 is SQVTM and CDR2 ANQGSEA. V was pared by 4 bases and J by 3 bases, with 7 bases of the junction left unmatched. CDR3 amino acids: CSVGSGTGVTDTQYF. CDR3 DNA: TGCAGCGTTGGATCCGGGACAGGGGTGACAGATACGCAGTATTTT.

This clonotype was seen repeatedly, ten times or more. The chain uses TRBV7-9 and TRBJ2-7; 7 bases are shared with TRBD1. After removal of 5 bases from V and 0 bases from J, the junction contained 19 bases not matched to a gene. The germline V gene has CDR1 SEHNR and CDR2 FQNEAQ (reference sequence). This CDR3 is 19 amino acids long. The CDR3 DNA is TGTGCCAGCAGCGTTTTCTCCGGGACAGATGGCAGAAGCTCCTACGAGCAGTACTTC. Translation: CASSVFSGTDGRSSYEQYF.